Listed below are T cell receptor beta chains from one sample, sequenced in a study of T cells expressing NK-cell markers. Following a re-call of the 5' RACE reads, TCRdb has one entry per CDR3 protein and lacks DNA. This sample's table reports some 600,000 distinct CDR3 sequences. The sequenced sample consisted of blood T cells: a sorted CD56 or NKG2C T cell subset, CD4+ or CD8+ T cells, or bulk PBMC T cells (not recorded which). The receptor set was obtained from a man between 18 and 29 years old in good health. The CDR3 runs from the conserved cysteine through the conserved F or W.

j_call,v_call,cdr3_aa
TRBJ2-2,TRBV7-2,CASSPRTGGELFF
TRBJ2-7,TRBV28,CASSLGLGGLAGGEQYF
TRBJ2-7,TRBV6-2/TRBV6-3,CASSYPINRGRDEQYF
TRBJ2-4,TRBV20-1,CSARDPARTDIQYF
TRBJ2-1,TRBV12-3/TRBV12-4,CASSLGASGRGYNEQFF
TRBJ1-1,TRBV28,CASTSGQVNTEAFF
TRBJ1-1,TRBV27,CASRRQGYELMNTEAFF
TRBJ1-6,TRBV4-2,CASSHQDRDSPLHF
TRBJ2-3,TRBV7-9,CASSLADLRIDTQYF
TRBJ1-6,TRBV6-1,CASTPAGYNSPLHF
TRBJ2-3,TRBV5-1,CASSGGLAQGYTDTQYF
TRBJ2-5,TRBV15,CATSRPSSLPQETQYF
TRBJ2-5,TRBV7-2,CASSRRSAGAGETQYF
TRBJ2-1,TRBV3-1,CASSYQEDPDGSDEQFF
TRBJ2-2,TRBV20-1,CSARDTLGVYTGELFF
TRBJ2-2,TRBV15,CATSRPGQGKTGELFF
TRBJ2-2,TRBV7-2,CASSGRLTNTGELFF
TRBJ2-4,TRBV29-1,CSVGERETAKNIQYF
TRBJ2-6,TRBV6-1,CASTDTGRTGANVLTF
TRBJ2-6,TRBV5-1,CASSFSAVSRTGANVLTF
TRBJ2-5,TRBV12-3/TRBV12-4,CASRPRLTSGSGETQYF
TRBJ2-5,TRBV20-1,CSARDGRGGEETQYF
TRBJ1-6,TRBV20-1,CSAREGAVGISNSPLHF
TRBJ2-4,TRBV7-8,CASSPTLDQNIQYF
TRBJ2-7,TRBV15,CATSLGGPGAYEQYF
TRBJ2-7,TRBV6-2/TRBV6-3,CASSYRIGGGEAYEQYF
TRBJ2-4,TRBV12-3/TRBV12-4,CASTESRAHIQYF
TRBJ2-6,TRBV3-1,CASSQDSGRAGANVLTF
TRBJ2-1,TRBV12-5,CASGGARGSYNEQFF
TRBJ2-5,TRBV4-3,CASSQDGGETQYF
TRBJ2-7,TRBV28,CASSLTSGYYEQYF
TRBJ1-4,TRBV12-3/TRBV12-4,CASSPGQGVGKLFF
TRBJ2-2,TRBV15,CATSSLFTGELFF
TRBJ2-2,TRBV6-5,CASSRTGGELFF
TRBJ2-5,TRBV24-1,CATSDFRPGLATEETQYF
TRBJ2-5,TRBV5-1,CASSPMMTGEGETQYF
TRBJ2-3,TRBV27,CASSLGRGDTQYF
TRBJ2-2,TRBV7-8,CASSTRTGGGEVFF
TRBJ2-1,TRBV11-2,CASSPTGEANNEQFF
TRBJ2-1,TRBV5-1,CASSLGWGGRDEQFF
TRBJ1-1,TRBV7-3,CASSLGYNTEAFF
TRBJ2-3,TRBV12-5,CASGKAGLTDTQYF
TRBJ2-5,TRBV6-2/TRBV6-3,CASSRNRQGETQYF
TRBJ2-5,TRBV4-1,CASSPSMGETQYF
TRBJ2-2,TRBV15,CATSSVTTGELFF
TRBJ2-3,TRBV29-1,CSVTAGGPPDTQYF
TRBJ2-4,TRBV18,CASSPQGAIPVAKNIQYF
TRBJ1-3,TRBV2,CASTDRPGNTIYF
TRBJ2-5,TRBV6-2/TRBV6-3,CASSADGDGAQYF
TRBJ1-4,TRBV5-1,CASSVGQGGSRGKLFF
TRBJ2-7,TRBV5-6,CASSLRAGLGEQYF
TRBJ2-5,TRBV12-3/TRBV12-4,CASSLLGQETQYF